This T cell receptor beta chain came from a study of blood T cells in healthy people across ages. This CDR3 is 12 amino acids long. The V end lost 8 bases, the J end lost 4 bases, and 11 bases lay between the germline ends. Germline V gives CDR1 SQVTM, CDR2 ANQGSEA. For the second PCR, which ran for roughly 6 to 12 cycles, a sample-barcoded 5' primer and a J-beta primer mix were used. TCRdb reanalysed the 5' RACE reads using MiXCR and keeps one entry per CDR3 protein. The table shows 750,000 or so distinct CDR3 sequences, with around a quarter occurring only once. Per sample, extraction of total RNA gave at least 6 micrograms in every case. This sample also belongs to another study, concerning T cells of mothers and their children. Turning to that study: Thymic selection, a shaping force on TCR recombination output, acts similarly in related and unrelated pairs.

The rearrangement joins TRBV29-1 to TRBJ2-2, with D tentatively TRBD1 or TRBD2 (5 bases each). The receptor comes from a boy aged 5-17 years in good health. What was sequenced was blood. DNA for the CDR3: TGCAGCTCTGAGGGGCCCACCGGGGAGCTGTTTTTT. Its protein is CSSEGPTGELFF.